This TCR beta chain was obtained from a study of blood T cell repertoires in COVID-19. Repertoires were generated with immunoSEQ multiplex PCR, while TCRdb's copy carries only in-frame clones and drops some. In the table there are tens of thousands of clones, 80% to 90% of which are singletons. V was pared by 6 bases and J by 7 bases, with 15 bases between. The CDR3 spans 13 residues. Germline assignment: CDR1 SGHTA and CDR2 FQGTGA. The rearrangement uses TRBV7-3 and TRBJ1-2; tentatively, D is TRBD1 (5 bases). The sequence was obtained from a woman aged 80 or over with active COVID-19. Sequencing was performed on peripheral blood. The CDR3 loop reads CASSLRGGGGYTF. CDR3 bases: TGTGCCAGCAGTCTACGGGGCGGGGGTGGCTACACCTTC.